Sequencing of this TCR beta chain was carried out in a study of identifying expanded T cells in peripheral blood. Profiling relied on immunoSEQ multiplex PCR, and the TCRdb table lists in-frame clones only, not all of them. The data show 85,000 to 120,000 clones, approximately 90% seen once. This CDR3 region has 15 residues. V was shortened by 4 bases and J by 3 bases, with 16 bases between the two germline ends. Germline CDR1 and CDR2: SQVTM and ANQGSEA. The material sequenced was blood. This chain links TRBV29-1 with TRBJ2-1, with a tentative D call TRBD1 (5 bases). This receptor was obtained from a person aged 18 to 70 in good health. CDR3 protein: CSVVFGHRSYNEQFF. The CDR3 nucleotides are TGCAGCGTTGTTTTTGGACATAGGAGCTACAATGAGCAGTTCTTC.